Listed here are 10 T cell receptor beta chains from one sample, sequenced in a study of T-cell memory formation after mild COVID-19 (dated by TCRdb to the early 2020s). Library prep was done by 5' RACE. For sequencing, an Illumina NovaSeq 6000 was employed. TCRdb itself trimmed the public reads at Q25 with fastp, ran MiXCR and retained productive beta chains. One record per CDR3 amino acid sequence lists the most common genes and DNA. The sample yields roughly 600,000 distinct CDR3 sequences; approximately 19% were counted once. The top ten clones comprise around 13% of the sample. The source material was PBMCs or a T cell subset sorted from them (not recorded which). The receptors originated from an adult woman who had mild COVID-19 (a few samples of this study predate the infection). The sample titles of this study are shuffled in the database, so cell type and time point are left out; the donor was told from shared clones.

The chain combines TRBV7-2 with TRBJ2-4, with D possibly being TRBD2 (6 bases). CDR1 and CDR2 from the germline V gene are SGHTA and FQGNSA. V was clipped by 5 bases and J by 8 bases, with 31 bases between them. The CDR3 is 19 amino acids. This CDR3 reads CASSLPTGGAMGPTDIQYF. Written as DNA, the CDR3 is TGTGCCAGCAGCCTGCCGACCGGCGGGGCAATGGGGCCAACGGACATTCAGTACTTC.

The CDR3 is CASSPMDRVHSNQPQHF. As DNA, the CDR3 is TGTGCCAGCAGTCCAATGGACAGGGTCCATAGCAATCAGCCCCAGCATTTT. The chain recombines TRBV6-5 with TRBJ1-5; TRBD1 matches at 8 bases. Trimming cost V 5 bases and J 0 bases; bases outside gene matches: 9. The CDR3 spans 17 residues. Per the germline V gene, CDR1 is MNHEY and CDR2 is SVGAGI.

This clonotype has only a few counts. V gene TRBV6-5 combines with J gene TRBJ1-1; D may be TRBD1 (6 bases). V lost 2 bases and J 1 base, leaving 11 bases between the germline ends. Per germline, CDR1 MNHEY and CDR2 SVGAGI. The CDR3 sequence is 15 residues long. CDR3 amino acids: CASSYAGAANTEAFF. The CDR3 coding sequence is TGTGCCAGCAGTTACGCAGGGGCGGCGAACACTGAAGCTTTCTTT.

This chain joins TRBV3-1 and TRBJ2-7, with 8 bases that match TRBD1. The CDR3 length is 14 residues. V was clipped by 4 bases and J by 7 bases; unmatched bases: 9. Germline V gene lookup returns CDR1 LGHDT and CDR2 YNNKEL (reference sequence). CDR3 coding DNA: TGTGCCAGCAGCCTGGGACAGGCGGGGAGAGAGCAGTACTTC. Its protein product is CASSLGQAGREQYF.

This clonotype has a handful of counts. This chain links TRBV6-5 with TRBJ1-1; D perhaps matches TRBD1 (6 bases). Trimming left V 5 bases short and J 3 bases short, with 25 bases between. CDR3 length equals 18 residues. Germline CDR1 is MNHEY and CDR2 is SVGAGI. The CDR3 reads CASSLHTPYRASYTEAFF. The CDR3, as DNA: TGTGCCAGCAGTCTCCACACGCCTTACAGGGCCAGTTACACTGAAGCTTTCTTT.

In this sample, this clonotype turned up a few times. Written as DNA, the CDR3 is TGCAGCGTTGAAGTCCCAGGGGGCGAGCAGTACTTC. This encodes CSVEVPGGEQYF. The chain links TRBV29-1 to TRBJ2-7, with 7 bases aligning to TRBD1. V gave up 1 base and J gave up 6 bases; unmatched junction bases: 3. The CDR3 runs to 12 residues. CDR1 and CDR2 from the germline V gene are SQVTM and ANQGSEA.

This clonotype was seen many times. V gene TRBV9 combines with J gene TRBJ1-5; D not certain. V lost 0 bases and J lost 3, with 7 bases in between. The germline CDR1 and CDR2 sequences are SGDLS and YYNGEE. CDR3 length: 14 amino acids. As DNA, the CDR3 is TGTGCCAGCAGCGTAGGTCCGTCCAATCAGCCCCAGCATTTT. This gives the protein CASSVGPSNQPQHF.

This clonotype has more than one count but fewer than ten. The chain recombines TRBV13 with TRBJ2-3; 9 bases match TRBD2. The CDR3 sequence is 18 residues long. CDR1 and CDR2 from the germline V gene are PRHDT and FYEKMQ (reference sequence). V lost 5 bases and J lost 10; bases outside the gene matches: 22. The CDR3 region is CASSPSVGFSGRKVAQYF. In DNA, the CDR3 is TGTGCCAGCAGCCCCTCGGTGGGGTTTAGCGGGAGAAAAGTCGCGCAGTATTTT.

This clonotype was observed a few times. V is TRBV12-5 and J is TRBJ2-1; TRBD1 agrees at 9 bases. Looked up from germline, CDR1 is LGHNT and CDR2 is FRNRAP. V shed 7 bases and J 4 bases; nucleotides not matched to a gene: 5. This CDR3 is built from 14 residues. The CDR3 reads CASVGGQGYNEQFF. Written as DNA, the CDR3 is TGTGCTAGTGTAGGGGGACAGGGTTACAATGAGCAGTTCTTC.

V is TRBV10-3 and J is TRBJ1-2; the D gene is possibly TRBD1 (5 bases). This CDR3 is built from 13 residues. V dropped 7 bases and J dropped 1 base, with 10 bases sitting between them. CDR1 ENHRY and CDR2 SYGVKD come from the germline V gene. Here the CDR3 DNA reads TGTGCCATCACGGCAGGGAATAACTATGGCTACACCTTC. This gives the protein CAITAGNNYGYTF.